These T cell receptor beta chains were read from a single sample in a study of molecular identifiers for immune sequencing clone quantification. TCRdb fed the PCR reads into MiXCR, producing one record per CDR3 protein. The data contain about 630,000 distinct CDR3 sequences, over 25% of them singletons. The sequencing input was naive CD8+ T cells from blood, with Jurkat cell RNA spiked in. The origin of the receptors is a human donor in good health. Some libraries in this study had Jurkat cell RNA spiked in. The CDR3 runs from the conserved cysteine through the conserved F or W. The D gene is left open where the match is weak. For some rows the clone size is stated as once, few or many, or as a class when expanded; others skip it.

TRBV20-1	NA	few	TRBJ2-2	TGCAGTGCTAGCTACGTAAACCACGGGGAGCTGTTTTTT	CSASYVNHGELFF
TRBV7-2	TRBD1	NA	TRBJ1-5	TGTGCCAGCAGCGATTCAAGGGGGCTACAGCCCCAGCATTTT	CASSDSRGLQPQHF
TRBV29-1	TRBD1	many	TRBJ1-4	TGCAGCGTTCCAGCCGGGACAGCAACTAATGAAAAACTGTTTTTT	CSVPAGTATNEKLFF
TRBV29-1	NA	many	TRBJ2-7	TGCAGCGTTGAAATCCTAGGACGCGGACATGGGTCCTACGAGCAGTACTTC	CSVEILGRGHGSYEQYF
TRBV7-9	NA	NA	TRBJ1-6	TGTGCCAGCAGCTTAGCAGTTCAGGACTATAATTCACCCCTCCACTTT	CASSLAVQDYNSPLHF
TRBV4-1	TRBD2	NA	TRBJ2-5	TGCGCCGGCAGTCGTTATTCTAGCGGGGCGGAGACCCAGTACTTC	CAGSRYSSGAETQYF
TRBV5-1	NA	many	TRBJ2-3	TGCGCCAGCAGCTTGCGAAACCCGGGGGCAGATACGCAGTATTTT	CASSLRNPGADTQYF
TRBV4-3	NA	few	TRBJ1-6	TGCGCCAGCAGCCAAGATCTAAAGGGAGGTTCACCCCTCCACTTT	CASSQDLKGGSPLHF
TRBV12-5	NA	many	TRBJ1-1	TGTGCTAGTGGTTTGTTCGGAGGGACGAACACTGAAGCTTTCTTT	CASGLFGGTNTEAFF
TRBV3-1	NA	NA	TRBJ2-6	TGTGCCAGCAGCCAAGATGGTCCGCGGAACGGGGCCAACGTCCTGACTTTC	CASSQDGPRNGANVLTF
TRBV20-1	NA	NA	TRBJ2-2	TGCAGTGCTAGTGGCGGGTGGGACACCGGGGAGCTGTTTTTT	CSASGGWDTGELFF
TRBV6-2/TRBV6-3	NA	many	TRBJ1-4	TGTGCCAGCACCTCCGGCGGAAAACTGTTTTTT	CASTSGGKLFF
TRBV7-6	NA	many	TRBJ1-1	TGTGCCAGCAGCTTAGCGTCGGACAGGAACACTGAAGCTTTCTTT	CASSLASDRNTEAFF
TRBV6-2/TRBV6-3	NA	few	TRBJ1-5	TGTGCCAGCAGTTACGTCCGTTCGACAAGCAATCAGCCCCAGCATTTT	CASSYVRSTSNQPQHF
TRBV7-9	NA	NA	TRBJ2-2	TGTGCCAGCAGCTTAAGGAGGGATGATGGGGAGCTGTTTTTT	CASSLRRDDGELFF
TRBV7-9	NA	many	TRBJ1-1	TGTGCCAGCAGCTCGCTGGGGGAGTTCAACACTGAAGCTTTCTTT	CASSSLGEFNTEAFF
TRBV2	NA	many	TRBJ2-6	TGTGCCAGCAGTGGTGCGCCCTCTGGGGCCAACGTCCTGACTTTC	CASSGAPSGANVLTF
TRBV24-1	NA	few	TRBJ2-1	TGTGCCACCAGTGCTAAAAGGCCGGTCTACTCCTACAATGAGCAGTTCTTC	CATSAKRPVYSYNEQFF
TRBV3-1	NA	many	TRBJ2-2	TGTGCCAGCAGCCAAGATATCGGCAGGTTCCCCGGGGAGCTGTTTTTT	CASSQDIGRFPGELFF
TRBV10-3	NA	many	TRBJ1-1	TGTGCCATCAGTGAGTCATATGAAGCTTTCTTT	CAISESYEAFF
TRBV6-4	NA	few	TRBJ1-4	TGTGCCAGCAGTGGGGACTCAGTAGTTGCAACTAATGAAAAACTGTTTTTT	CASSGDSVVATNEKLFF
TRBV12-1	NA	NA	TRBJ2-3	TGTGCCAGCAGCCTAGGGATTATTTCACCAGATACGCAGTATTTT	CASSLGIISPDTQYF
TRBV12-3/TRBV12-4	TRBD2	NA	TRBJ2-3	TGTGCCAGCAGTATTAGACTAGCGGGGGGGCCTGGAGGCACAGATACGCAGTATTTT	CASSIRLAGGPGGTDTQYF
TRBV7-9	NA	few	TRBJ2-2	TGTGCCAGCAGCCCTGTAGACAGGCCGGTCAACACCGGGGAGCTGTTTTTT	CASSPVDRPVNTGELFF
TRBV21-1	NA	NA	TRBJ2-1	TGTGCCAGCACCAAACAGAGAAGCTCCTACAATGAGCAGTTCTTC	CASTKQRSSYNEQFF
TRBV11-2	NA	NA	TRBJ2-7	TGTGCCAGCAGCTCACAGGACAGCTCCTACGAGCAGTACTTC	CASSSQDSSYEQYF
TRBV5-1	NA	many	TRBJ1-5	TGCGCCAGCAGCTTCGACAGTGTAAATCAGCCCCAGCATTTT	CASSFDSVNQPQHF
TRBV25-1	NA	few	TRBJ2-5	TGTGCCAGCAGTGAGTATGTCGAACAAGAGACCCAGTACTTC	CASSEYVEQETQYF
TRBV4-3	NA	NA	TRBJ1-1	TGCGCCAGCAGCCAAGATTCCGAAACTGAAGCTTTCTTT	CASSQDSETEAFF
TRBV6-2/TRBV6-3	NA	many	TRBJ2-7	TGTGCCAGCAGTTACGCCGGAGCCGAGCAGTACTTC	CASSYAGAEQYF
TRBV9	NA	few	TRBJ2-7	TGTGCCAGCAGCCCGAGCCAGGGTAATTACTACGAGCAGTACTTC	CASSPSQGNYYEQYF
TRBV2	TRBD2	many	TRBJ2-3	TGTGCCATCCTCCCCCTAGCGGGGGCAGGCCCAGATACGCAGTATTTT	CAILPLAGAGPDTQYF
TRBV18	NA	NA	TRBJ2-7	TGTGCCAGCTCACCTGCGGGACAGCACTACGAGCAGTACTTC	CASSPAGQHYEQYF
TRBV4-1	NA	NA	TRBJ2-7	TGCGCCAGCAGCCAAGCGAGCACAAGCCAGCAGTACTTC	CASSQASTSQQYF
TRBV12-3/TRBV12-4	NA	NA	TRBJ1-3	TGTGCCAGCAATTCCGGGACACTTAGTATCTCTGGAAACACCATATATTTT	CASNSGTLSISGNTIYF
TRBV11-3	NA	NA	TRBJ2-1	TGTGCCAGCAGCTTAGGATCTGGGGAAAATGAGCAGTTCTTC	CASSLGSGENEQFF
TRBV4-3	NA	once	TRBJ1-1	TGCGCCAGCGGCCAAGGATGGGGGGGCCTGAACACTGAAGCTCTCTTT	CASGQGWGGLNTEALF
TRBV6-2/TRBV6-3	TRBD1	NA	TRBJ1-5	TGTGCCAGCAACCAAAGACAGGGCTTAGGCAATCAGCCCCAGCATTTT	CASNQRQGLGNQPQHF
TRBV7-2	TRBD1	many	TRBJ2-3	TGTGCCAGCAGCTTACTAGGACAATGGGACAGGGAGGCAGATACGCAGTATTTT	CASSLLGQWDREADTQYF
TRBV5-1	NA	few	TRBJ1-2	TGCGCCAGCAGCCCCGGGGGGCCCAACTATGGCTACACCTTC	CASSPGGPNYGYTF
TRBV19	TRBD1	many	TRBJ2-1	TGTGCCAGTAGCCCGACAGGGAACTACAATGAGCAGTTCTTC	CASSPTGNYNEQFF
TRBV20-1	NA	NA	TRBJ2-7	TGCAGTGCTAGTCAACAGGGTGGCCCACTCTACGAGCAGTACTTC	CSASQQGGPLYEQYF
TRBV30	NA	NA	TRBJ1-3	TGTGCCTGGAGTACCGCCGACAGGTTCTACTCTGGAAACACCATATATTTT	CAWSTADRFYSGNTIYF
TRBV7-9	TRBD2	NA	TRBJ2-3	TGTGCCAGCAGCTTAGTGGGTGGTAGCGGGGGCACAGATACGCAGTATTTT	CASSLVGGSGGTDTQYF
TRBV9	TRBD1	NA	TRBJ1-1	TGTGCCAGCAGCGTAGTGGAGGGGGCGGGCACTGAAGCTTTCTTT	CASSVVEGAGTEAFF
TRBV6-1	TRBD1	many	TRBJ1-5	TGTGCCAGCAGTGATTCGGGACAGGGTATGCTTCAGCCCCAGCATTTT	CASSDSGQGMLQPQHF